One TCR beta chain is described in this entry. Its antigen is as yet unknown. Trimming removed 5 bases from V and 0 bases from J, with 14 bases in between. Germline V gene lookup returns CDR1 LNHDA and CDR2 SQIVND (reference sequence). The CDR3 extends over 17 amino acids. Profiled with immunoSEQ multiplex PCR; TCRdb holds only in-frame clones, not every one. The sample shows 190,000 or so clones, around 82% of them seen only once. The source of the sample is a study of cytomegalovirus exposure and HLA in healthy donors. General study points: High specificity and sensitivity for cytomegalovirus status were reported for the classifier. Researchers catalogued roughly 150 TCR beta chains as cytomegalovirus-associated.

Material for sequencing was PBMCs. The sequence was obtained from a young woman in good health and CMV-seropositive. The rearrangement links TRBV19 to TRBJ2-6; no firm D call. The CDR3 sequence is CASSWATLGSGANVLTF. The CDR3 DNA reads as TGTGCCAGTAGTTGGGCTACCCTGGGCTCTGGGGCCAACGTCCTGACTTTC.